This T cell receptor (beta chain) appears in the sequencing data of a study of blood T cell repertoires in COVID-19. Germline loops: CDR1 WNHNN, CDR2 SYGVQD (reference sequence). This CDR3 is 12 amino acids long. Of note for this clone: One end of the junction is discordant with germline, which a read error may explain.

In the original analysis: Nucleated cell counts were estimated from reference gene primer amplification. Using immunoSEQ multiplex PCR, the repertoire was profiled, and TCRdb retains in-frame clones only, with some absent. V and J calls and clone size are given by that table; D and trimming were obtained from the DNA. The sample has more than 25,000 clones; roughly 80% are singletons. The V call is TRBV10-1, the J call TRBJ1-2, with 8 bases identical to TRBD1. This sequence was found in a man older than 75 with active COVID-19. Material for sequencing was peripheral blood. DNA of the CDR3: TGCGCCAGCAGTGGGAGGACAGGGATGATCTCATTC. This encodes CASSGRTGMISF.